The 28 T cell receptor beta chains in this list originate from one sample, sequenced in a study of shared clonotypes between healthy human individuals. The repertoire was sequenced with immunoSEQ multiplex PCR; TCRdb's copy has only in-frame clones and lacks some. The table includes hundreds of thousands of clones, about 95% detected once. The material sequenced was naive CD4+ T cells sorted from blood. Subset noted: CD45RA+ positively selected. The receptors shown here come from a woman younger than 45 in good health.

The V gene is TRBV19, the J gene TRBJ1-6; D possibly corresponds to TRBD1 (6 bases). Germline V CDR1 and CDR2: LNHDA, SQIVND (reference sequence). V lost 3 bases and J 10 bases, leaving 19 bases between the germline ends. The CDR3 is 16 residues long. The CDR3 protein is CASSIRSGGLSSPLHF. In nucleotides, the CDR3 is TGTGCCAGTAGTATTCGGTCCGGGGGCCTATCCTCACCCCTCCACTTT.

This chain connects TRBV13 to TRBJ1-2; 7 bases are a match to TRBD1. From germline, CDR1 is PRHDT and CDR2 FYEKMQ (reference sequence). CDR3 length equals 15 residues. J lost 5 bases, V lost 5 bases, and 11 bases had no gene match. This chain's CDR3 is CASSKNRGEKYGYTF. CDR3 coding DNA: TGTGCCAGCAGCAAAAACAGGGGAGAAAAGTATGGCTACACCTTC.

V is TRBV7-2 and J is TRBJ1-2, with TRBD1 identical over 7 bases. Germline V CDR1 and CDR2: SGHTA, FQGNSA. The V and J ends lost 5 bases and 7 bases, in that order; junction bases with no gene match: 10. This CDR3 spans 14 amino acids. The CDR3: CASSATGARSGYTF. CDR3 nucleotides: TGTGCCAGCAGCGCCACAGGGGCTAGAAGTGGCTACACCTTC.

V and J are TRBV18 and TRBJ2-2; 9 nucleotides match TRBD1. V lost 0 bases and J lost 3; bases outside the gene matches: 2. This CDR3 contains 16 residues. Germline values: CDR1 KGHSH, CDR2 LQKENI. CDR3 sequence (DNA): TGTGCCAGCTCACCACCCACAGGGGGCGACACCGGGGAGCTGTTTTTT. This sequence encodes CASSPPTGGDTGELFF.

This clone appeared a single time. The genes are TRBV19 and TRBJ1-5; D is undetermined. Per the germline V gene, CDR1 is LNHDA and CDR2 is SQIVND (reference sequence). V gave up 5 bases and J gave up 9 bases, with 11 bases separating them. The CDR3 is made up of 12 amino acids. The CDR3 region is CASSADGPPQHF. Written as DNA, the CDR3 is TGTGCCAGTAGTGCCGACGGCCCGCCCCAGCATTTT.

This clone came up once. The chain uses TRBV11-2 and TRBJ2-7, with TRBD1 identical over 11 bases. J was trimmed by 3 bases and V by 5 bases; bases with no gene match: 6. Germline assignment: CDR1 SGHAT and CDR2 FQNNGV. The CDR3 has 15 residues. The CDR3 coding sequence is TGTGCCAGCAGCCTTACCGGGACAGGGGGCTACGAGCAGTACTTC. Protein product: CASSLTGTGGYEQYF.

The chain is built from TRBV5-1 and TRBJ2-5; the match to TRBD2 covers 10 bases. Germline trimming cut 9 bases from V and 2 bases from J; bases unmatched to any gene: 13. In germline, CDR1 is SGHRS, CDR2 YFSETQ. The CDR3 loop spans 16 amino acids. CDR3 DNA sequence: TGCGCCACTGGACCCCTTACAGCGGGAGGGCAAGAGACCCAGTACTTC. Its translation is CATGPLTAGGQETQYF.

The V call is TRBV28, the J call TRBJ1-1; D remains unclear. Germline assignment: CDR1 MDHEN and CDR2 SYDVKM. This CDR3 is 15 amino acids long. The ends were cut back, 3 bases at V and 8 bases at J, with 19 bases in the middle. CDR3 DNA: TGTGCCAGCAGTTTCCCCGCTATGACTACGGAAGAAGCTTTCTTT. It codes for CASSFPAMTTEEAFF.

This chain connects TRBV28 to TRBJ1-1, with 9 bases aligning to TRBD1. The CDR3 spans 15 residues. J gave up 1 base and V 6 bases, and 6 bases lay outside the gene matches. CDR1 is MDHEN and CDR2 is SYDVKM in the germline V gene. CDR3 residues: CASSLPGQGNTEAFF. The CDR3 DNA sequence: TGTGCCAGCAGCCTTCCGGGACAGGGGAACACTGAAGCTTTCTTT.

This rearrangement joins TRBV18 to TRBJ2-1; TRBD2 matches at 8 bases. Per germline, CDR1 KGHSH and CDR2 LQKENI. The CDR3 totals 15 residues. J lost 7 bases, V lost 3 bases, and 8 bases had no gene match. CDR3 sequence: CASSPSREGRNEQFF. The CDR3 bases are TGTGCCAGCTCACCGTCCCGGGAGGGCCGAAATGAGCAGTTCTTC.

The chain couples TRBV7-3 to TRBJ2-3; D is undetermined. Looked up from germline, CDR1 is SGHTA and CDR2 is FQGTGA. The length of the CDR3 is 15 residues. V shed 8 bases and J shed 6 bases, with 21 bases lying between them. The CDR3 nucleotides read TGTGCCAGCGCCTCATCTTTGGGGTTGGGGGATACGCAGTATTTT. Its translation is CASASSLGLGDTQYF. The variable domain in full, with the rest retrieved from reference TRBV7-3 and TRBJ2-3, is GAGVSQTPSNKVTEKGKYVELRCDPISGHTALYWYRQSLGQGPEFLIYFQGTGAADDSGLPNDRFFAVRPEGSVSTLKIQRTERGDSAVYLCASASSLGLGDTQYFGPGTRLTVL.

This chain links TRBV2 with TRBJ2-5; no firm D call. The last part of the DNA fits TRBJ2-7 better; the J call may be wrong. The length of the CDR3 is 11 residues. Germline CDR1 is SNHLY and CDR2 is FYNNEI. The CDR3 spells CASSEAYEQYF. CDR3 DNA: TGTGCCAGCAGTGAAGCCTACGAGCAGTACTTC.

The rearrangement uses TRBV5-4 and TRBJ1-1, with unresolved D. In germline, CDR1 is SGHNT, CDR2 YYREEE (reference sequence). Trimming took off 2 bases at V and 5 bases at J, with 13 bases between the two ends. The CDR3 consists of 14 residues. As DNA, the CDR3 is TGTGCCAGCAGCTTCCAGTACGGGTGGACTGAAGCTTTCTTT. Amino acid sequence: CASSFQYGWTEAFF.

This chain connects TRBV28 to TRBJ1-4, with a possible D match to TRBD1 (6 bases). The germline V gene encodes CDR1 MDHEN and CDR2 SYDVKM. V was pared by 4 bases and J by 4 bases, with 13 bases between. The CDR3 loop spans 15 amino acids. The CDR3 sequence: CASSSRGTYNEKLFF. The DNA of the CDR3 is TGTGCCAGCAGTTCTAGGGGGACATATAATGAAAAACTGTTTTTT. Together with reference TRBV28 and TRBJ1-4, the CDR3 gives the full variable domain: DVKVTQSSRYLVKRTGEKVFLECVQDMDHENMFWYRQDPGLGLRLIYFSYDVKMKEKGDIPEGYSVSREKKERFSLILESASTNQTSMYLCASSSRGTYNEKLFFGSGTQLSVL.

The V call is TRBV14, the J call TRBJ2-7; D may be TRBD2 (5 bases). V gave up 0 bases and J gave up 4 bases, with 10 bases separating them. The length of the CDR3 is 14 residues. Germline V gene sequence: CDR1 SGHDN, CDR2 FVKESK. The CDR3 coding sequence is TGTGCCAGCAGCCAAGACCCGGCGGGTTACGAGCAGTACTTC. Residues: CASSQDPAGYEQYF.

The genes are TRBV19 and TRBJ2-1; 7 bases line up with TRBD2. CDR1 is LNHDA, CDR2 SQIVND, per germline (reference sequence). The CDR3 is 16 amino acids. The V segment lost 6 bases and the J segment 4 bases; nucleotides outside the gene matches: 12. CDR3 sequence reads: CASSTIMGGIYNEQFF. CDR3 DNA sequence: TGTGCCAGTAGCACAATTATGGGGGGGATTTACAATGAGCAGTTCTTC.

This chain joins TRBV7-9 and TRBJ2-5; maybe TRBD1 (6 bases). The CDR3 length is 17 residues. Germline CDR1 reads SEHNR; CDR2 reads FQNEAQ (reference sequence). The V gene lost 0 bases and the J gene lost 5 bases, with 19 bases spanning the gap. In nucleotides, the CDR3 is TGTGCCAGCAGCTTAGCGGGGACACCCCCAGTCGCGGAGACCCAGTACTTC. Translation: CASSLAGTPPVAETQYF. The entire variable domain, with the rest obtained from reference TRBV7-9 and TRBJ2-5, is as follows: DTGVSQNPRHKITKRGQNVTFRCDPISEHNRLYWYRQTLGQGPEFLTYFQNEAQLEKSRLLSDRFSAERPKGSFSTLEIQRTEQGDSAMYLCASSLAGTPPVAETQYFGPGTRLLVL.

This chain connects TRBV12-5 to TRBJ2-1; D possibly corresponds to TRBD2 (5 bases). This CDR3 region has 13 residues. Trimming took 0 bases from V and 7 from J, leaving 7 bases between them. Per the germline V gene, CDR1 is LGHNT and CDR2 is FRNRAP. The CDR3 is CASGLVGVNEQFF. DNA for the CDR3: TGTGCTAGTGGTTTGGTCGGGGTTAATGAGCAGTTCTTC. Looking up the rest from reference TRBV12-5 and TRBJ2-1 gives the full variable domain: DARVTQTPRHKVTEMGQEVTMRCQPILGHNTVFWYRQTMMQGLELLAYFRNRAPLDDSGMPKDRFSAEMPDATLATLKIQPSEPRDSAVYFCASGLVGVNEQFFGPGTRLTVL.

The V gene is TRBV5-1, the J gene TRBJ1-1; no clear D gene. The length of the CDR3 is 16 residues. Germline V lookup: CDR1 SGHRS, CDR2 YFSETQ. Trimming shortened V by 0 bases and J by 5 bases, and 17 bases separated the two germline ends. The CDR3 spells CASSLDLGSGRTEAFF. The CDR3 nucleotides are TGCGCCAGCAGCTTGGATCTGGGTTCGGGGAGGACTGAAGCTTTCTTT.

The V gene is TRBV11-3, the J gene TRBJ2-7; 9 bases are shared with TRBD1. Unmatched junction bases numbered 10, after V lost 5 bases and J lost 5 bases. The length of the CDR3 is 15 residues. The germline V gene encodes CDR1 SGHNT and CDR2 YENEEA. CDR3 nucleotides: TGTGCCAGCAGCGTACCGGGACAGGGTCGGAACGAGCAGTACTTC. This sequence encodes CASSVPGQGRNEQYF.

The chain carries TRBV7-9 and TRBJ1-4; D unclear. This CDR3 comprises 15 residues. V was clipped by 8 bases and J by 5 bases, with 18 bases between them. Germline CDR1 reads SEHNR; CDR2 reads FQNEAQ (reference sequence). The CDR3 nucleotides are TGTGCCAGCCGATTGGGTGGTCGGGGAAATGAAAAACTGTTTTTT. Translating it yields CASRLGGRGNEKLFF.

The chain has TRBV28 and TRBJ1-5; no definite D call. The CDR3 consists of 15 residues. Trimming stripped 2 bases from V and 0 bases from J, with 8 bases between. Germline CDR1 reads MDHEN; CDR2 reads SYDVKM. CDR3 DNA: TGTGCCAGCAGTTTAGCAGGCACTAGCAATCAGCCCCAGCATTTT. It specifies CASSLAGTSNQPQHF.

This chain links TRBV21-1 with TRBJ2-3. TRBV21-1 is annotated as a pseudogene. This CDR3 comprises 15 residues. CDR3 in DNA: TGTGCCAGCAGCAAGTCTAGTGGGGTCACAGATACGCAGTATTTT. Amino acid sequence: CASSKSSGVTDTQYF.

CDR3: CASSSTGSGATYEQYF. As DNA, the CDR3 is TGTGCCAGCAGTTCTACGGGAAGCGGAGCGACGTACGAGCAGTACTTC. The genes are TRBV28 and TRBJ2-7, with a weak D call TRBD2 (5 bases). Per germline, CDR1 MDHEN and CDR2 SYDVKM. This CDR3 has 16 residues. V was shortened by 4 bases and J by 4 bases, with 20 bases between the two germline ends.

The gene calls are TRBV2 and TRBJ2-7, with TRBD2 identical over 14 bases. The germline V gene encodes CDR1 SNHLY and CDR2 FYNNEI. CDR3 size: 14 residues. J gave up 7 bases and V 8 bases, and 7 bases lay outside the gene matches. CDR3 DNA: TGTGCCAGCGCGGGACTAGCGGGAGTAAGGGAGCAGTACTTC. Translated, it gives CASAGLAGVREQYF.

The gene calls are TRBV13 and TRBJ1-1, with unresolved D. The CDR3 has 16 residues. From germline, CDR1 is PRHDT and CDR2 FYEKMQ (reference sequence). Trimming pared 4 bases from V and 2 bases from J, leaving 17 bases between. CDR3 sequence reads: CASSSTATYLNTEAFF. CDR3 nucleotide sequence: TGTGCCAGCAGCTCGACTGCCACGTATTTAAACACTGAAGCTTTCTTT. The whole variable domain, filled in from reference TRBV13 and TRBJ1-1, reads AAGVIQSPRHLIKEKRETATLKCYPIPRHDTVYWYQQGPGQDPQFLISFYEKMQSDKGSIPDRFSAQQFSDYHSELNMSSLELGDSALYFCASSSTATYLNTEAFFGQGTRLTVV.

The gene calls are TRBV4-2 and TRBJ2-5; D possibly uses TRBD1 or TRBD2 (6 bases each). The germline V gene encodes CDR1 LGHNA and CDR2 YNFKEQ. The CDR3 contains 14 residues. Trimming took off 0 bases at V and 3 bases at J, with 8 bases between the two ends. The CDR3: CASSQEEGEETQYF. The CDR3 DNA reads TGTGCCAGCAGCCAAGAGGAGGGGGAAGAGACCCAGTACTTC.

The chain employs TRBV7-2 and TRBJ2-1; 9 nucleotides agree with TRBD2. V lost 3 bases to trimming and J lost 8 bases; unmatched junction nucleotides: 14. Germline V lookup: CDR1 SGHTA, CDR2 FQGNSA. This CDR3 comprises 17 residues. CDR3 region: CASSFHSGRGARDEQFF. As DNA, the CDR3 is TGTGCCAGCAGCTTTCATAGCGGGAGAGGTGCCCGGGATGAGCAGTTCTTC.